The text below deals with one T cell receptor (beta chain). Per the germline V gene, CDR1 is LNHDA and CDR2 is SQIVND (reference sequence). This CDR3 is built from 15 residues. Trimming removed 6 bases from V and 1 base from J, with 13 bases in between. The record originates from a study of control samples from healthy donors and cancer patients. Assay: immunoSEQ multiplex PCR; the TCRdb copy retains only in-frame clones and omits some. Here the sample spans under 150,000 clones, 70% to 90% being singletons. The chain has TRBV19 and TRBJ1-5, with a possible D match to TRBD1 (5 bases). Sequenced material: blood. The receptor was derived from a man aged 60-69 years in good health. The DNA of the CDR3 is TGTGCCAGTAGCCTCAGGGCTGGAAGCAATCAGCCCCAGCATTTT. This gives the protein CASSLRAGSNQPQHF.